Shown below are 13 T cell receptor beta chains from a single sample sequenced in a study of blood T cell repertoires in COVID-19. Sequenced by immunoSEQ multiplex PCR; TCRdb stores in-frame clones only, minus some. Of 40,000 to 60,000 clones listed, over 75% are singletons. The source material was peripheral blood. The receptors derive from a human donor in a cohort sampled during active COVID-19.

V gene TRBV28 combines with J gene TRBJ2-1, with D maybe TRBD1 (6 bases). CDR3 length: 16 residues. The V gene lost 4 bases and the J gene lost 1 base, with 14 bases spanning the gap. Germline V gene data show CDR1 as MDHEN and CDR2 as SYDVKM. This CDR3 reads CASSSGTRGSYNEQFF. DNA for the CDR3: TGTGCCAGCAGTTCGGGGACAAGGGGATCCTACAATGAGCAGTTCTTC.

The rearrangement uses TRBV27 and TRBJ1-2; no clear D. V dropped 3 bases and J dropped 0 bases, with 14 bases sitting between them. The CDR3 extends over 16 amino acids. The germline gives CDR1 MNHEY, CDR2 SMNVEV (reference sequence). The DNA for the CDR3 is TGTGCCAGCAGTTTTCGTCGCACAGCCTCTAACTATGGCTACACCTTC. Translating it yields CASSFRRTASNYGYTF.

The chain employs TRBV29-1 and TRBJ2-7; 7 bases fit TRBD1. In germline, CDR1 is SQVTM, CDR2 ANQGSEA. The V gene end was trimmed by 0 bases and the J gene end by 2 bases; junction bases not matched to a gene: 7. The CDR3 length is 15 residues. CDR3: CSVEDSTGPPYEQYF. CDR3 DNA: TGCAGCGTTGAAGATTCGACAGGGCCCCCCTACGAGCAGTACTTC.

The chain has TRBV28 and TRBJ2-7, with D unresolved. There are 15 residues in the CDR3. V was shortened by 1 base and J by 5 bases, with 15 bases between the two germline ends. Looked up from germline, CDR1 is MDHEN and CDR2 is SYDVKM. This chain's CDR3 is CASSLSGPMWDEQYF. In DNA form, the CDR3 reads TGTGCCAGCAGTTTATCTGGGCCCATGTGGGACGAGCAGTACTTC.

The rearrangement joins TRBV3-1 (or the pseudogene TRBV3-2) to TRBJ2-7, with unresolved D. The V gene lost 1 base and the J gene lost 6 bases, with 4 bases spanning the gap. Germline V CDR1 and CDR2: LGHDT, YNNKEL (reference sequence). The CDR3 extends over 11 amino acids. CDR3 sequence: CASSQVSEQYF. Here the CDR3 DNA reads TGTGCCAGCAGCCAAGTTAGCGAGCAGTACTTC.

The chain combines TRBV3-1 (or the pseudogene TRBV3-2) with TRBJ1-1; the D is unclear. Trimming took off 4 bases at V and 7 bases at J, with 16 bases between the two ends. Germline values: CDR1 LGHDT, CDR2 YNNKEL (reference sequence). The CDR3 has 14 amino acids. The CDR3 coding sequence is TGTGCCAGCAGCCTCGGACGAGGAGGGCGTGAAGCTTTCTTT. Its protein is CASSLGRGGREAFF.

The chain joins TRBV7-3 to TRBJ1-1, with D perhaps TRBD1 (5 bases). Trimming pared 5 bases from V and 1 base from J, leaving 11 bases between. CDR3 length: 14 amino acids. Germline V CDR1 and CDR2: SGHTA, FQGTGA. This CDR3 is CASSAGGENTEAFF. Written as DNA, the CDR3 is TGTGCCAGCAGCGCCGGAGGGGAGAACACTGAAGCTTTCTTT.

Turning to this clone: The DNA is omitted, as the CDR3 cannot be located on it reliably, and the CDR3 follows TCRdb's listing. J is TRBJ2-5 and V is TRBV19; the tabulated D call, TRBD1, remains unverified against the DNA. CDR1 is LNHDA and CDR2 is SQIVND in the germline V gene (reference sequence). The CDR3 extends over 17 residues, inclusive of both ends. CDR3 sequence reads: CASSSPGTGYFGETQYF.

The chain carries TRBV29-1 and TRBJ2-2, with D possibly being TRBD1 (6 bases). This CDR3 has 12 amino acids. Trimming took 4 bases from V and 6 from J, leaving 9 bases between them. Germline V gene sequence: CDR1 SQVTM, CDR2 ANQGSEA. The CDR3 DNA reads as TGCAGCGTTGCCGAGGGGGCCGGGGAGCTGTTTTTT. Amino acids: CSVAEGAGELFF.

The genes are TRBV25-1 and TRBJ2-1; D is perhaps TRBD1 (6 bases). Germline V gene data show CDR1 as MGHDK and CDR2 as SYGVNS. CDR3 length equals 15 residues. Trimming left V 5 bases short and J 1 base short, with 12 bases between. CDR3 loop: CASSQGLTSYNEQFF. The CDR3 DNA reads TGTGCCAGCAGTCAGGGGCTGACTTCCTACAATGAGCAGTTCTTC.

V usage is TRBV6-2 or TRBV6-3 and J usage is TRBJ2-1, with D perhaps TRBD1 (6 bases). Deletions cut 2 bases from V and 0 bases from J, with 14 bases between. The CDR3 is 17 residues long. Germline CDR1 is MNHEY and CDR2 is SVGEGT. This CDR3 reads CASSYGWGHPSYNEQFF. The CDR3 bases are TGTGCCAGCAGTTACGGGTGGGGACACCCCTCCTACAATGAGCAGTTCTTC.

The rearrangement joins TRBV27 to TRBJ2-2, with a weak D call TRBD2 (5 bases). V lost 5 bases to trimming and J lost 7 bases, with 14 bases between them. The CDR3 is 14 amino acids. Germline CDR1 and CDR2: MNHEY and SMNVEV (reference sequence). CDR3 coding DNA: TGTGCCAGCAGTCTCTCGGGGTACATCGGGGAGCTGTTTTTT. Amino acids: CASSLSGYIGELFF.

The chain uses TRBV27 and TRBJ2-3; 15 positions match TRBD2. Looked up from germline, CDR1 is MNHEY and CDR2 is SMNVEV (reference sequence). After removal of 5 bases from V and 3 bases from J, the junction contained 6 bases not matched to a gene. The CDR3 has 17 amino acids. The CDR3 protein is CASSALGLAGGTDTQYF. The CDR3 coding sequence is TGTGCCAGCAGTGCCCTCGGACTAGCGGGGGGGACAGATACGCAGTATTTT.